The clone carrying this TCR beta chain was observed a few times. The antigen is not known. The sample is drawn from a study of beta chain features in type 1 diabetes. Study-wide results and limits: All four CD4+ subsets of Type 1 diabetes patients contained TCRB CDR3s that were moderately but significantly shorter.

The investigators reverse transcribed all of the isolated RNA, so they sequenced expressed TCRB transcripts. Produced via immunoSEQ multiplex PCR; TCRdb's table is partial and in-frame only. The sample yields 300,000 to 350,000 clones, 13% seen once. This CDR3 spans 14 amino acids. Between the trimmed V and J ends, which lost 0 bases and 5 bases, there was a span of 8 bases. In germline, CDR1 is MGHRA, CDR2 YSYEKL. The rearrangement joins TRBV4-1 to TRBJ2-1, with D maybe TRBD1 (5 bases). The clonotype was recovered from a woman under 30 with type 1 diabetes. The sample consisted of naive CD4+ T cells from blood. The CDR3 DNA reads as TGCGCCAGCAGCCAAGAACGACAGAACAATGAGCAGTTCTTC. As protein: CASSQERQNNEQFF.